Listed here are 23 T cell receptor beta chains from one sample, sequenced in a study of shared clonotypes between healthy human individuals. Repertoires were generated with immunoSEQ multiplex PCR, while TCRdb's copy carries only in-frame clones and drops some. The sample carries 450,000 to 500,000 clones, about 72% recorded once. Sequenced: PBMCs. All receptors come from a middle-aged woman in good health. Some clones in this sample may be carry-over from other donors' samples.

CDR3 coding DNA: TGTGCCAGCAGCAAACAGAGGGGGGGCAGGACTGAAGCTTTCTTT. This sequence encodes CASSKQRGGRTEAFF. The chain has TRBV11-2 and TRBJ1-1; D might be TRBD1 (6 bases). The germline V gene encodes CDR1 SGHAT and CDR2 FQNNGV. The CDR3 sequence is 15 residues long. Trimming pared 5 bases from V and 5 bases from J, leaving 18 bases between. The full variable domain, completed using reference TRBV11-2 and TRBJ1-1, is EAGVAQSPRYKIIEKRQSVAFWCNPISGHATLYWYQQILGQGPKLLIQFQNNGVVDDSQLPKDRFSAERLKGVDSTLKIQPAKLEDSAVYLCASSKQRGGRTEAFFGQGTRLTVV.

The gene calls are TRBV10-2 and TRBJ2-1, with D tentatively TRBD1 (5 bases). There are 13 residues in the CDR3. The germline gives CDR1 WSHSY, CDR2 SAAADI. Trimming cost V 7 bases and J 4 bases, with 11 bases left between them. The CDR3: CASTLGHYNEQFF. The DNA of the CDR3 is TGCGCCAGCACCCTAGGACATTACAATGAGCAGTTCTTC.

This rearrangement joins TRBV7-2 to TRBJ1-2; TRBD1 matches at 9 bases. Per germline, CDR1 SGHTA and CDR2 FQGNSA. J lost 7 bases, V lost 5 bases, and 8 bases had no gene match. This CDR3 comprises 14 residues. CDR3 sequence (DNA): TGTGCCAGCAGCCCGCGACAGGGGGGCGGTGGCTACACCTTC. Encoded protein: CASSPRQGGGGYTF.

The J gene is TRBJ1-2, the V gene TRBV19; D is unclear. V lost 3 bases to trimming and J lost 4 bases, with 12 bases between them. The CDR3 loop spans 14 amino acids. Germline V gene lookup returns CDR1 LNHDA and CDR2 SQIVND (reference sequence). The CDR3: CASSIPGTLYGYTF. The CDR3 DNA reads TGTGCCAGTAGTATCCCCGGAACCCTCTATGGCTACACCTTC.

The rearrangement uses TRBV29-1 and TRBJ2-7, with D perhaps assigned TRBD1 or TRBD2 (5 bases each). The germline V gene encodes CDR1 SQVTM and CDR2 ANQGSEA. This CDR3 is built from 12 residues. The ends were cut back, 7 bases at V and 1 base at J, with 11 bases in the middle. CDR3 sequence reads: CSAWDRSYEQYF. CDR3 bases: TGCAGCGCCTGGGACCGATCCTACGAGCAGTACTTC.

This rearrangement joins TRBV9 to TRBJ2-1; the D is unclear. The V end lost 0 bases, the J end lost 3 bases, and 10 bases lay between the germline ends. The CDR3 is made up of 15 amino acids. Looked up from germline, CDR1 is SGDLS and CDR2 is YYNGEE. This chain's CDR3 is CASSVGSEYYNEQFF. CDR3 sequence (DNA): TGTGCCAGCAGCGTAGGTTCTGAATACTACAATGAGCAGTTCTTC.

The V gene is TRBV20-1, the J gene TRBJ1-1; D gene uncertain. CDR1 is DFQATT and CDR2 is SNEGSKA in the germline V gene (reference sequence). CDR3 size: 11 residues. The V gene lost 0 bases and the J gene lost 11 bases, with 10 bases spanning the gap. In DNA, the CDR3 is TGCAGTGCTAGAGATCTGACAATCGCTTTCTTT. It is translated as CSARDLTIAFF.

The chain employs TRBV11-3 and TRBJ2-7; D unresolved. The V end lost 3 bases, the J end lost 3 bases, and 6 bases lay between the germline ends. Per the germline V gene, CDR1 is SGHNT and CDR2 is YENEEA. This CDR3 has 12 residues. The CDR3 DNA reads TGTGCCAGCAGCTTGGGTAGCTACGAGCAGTACTTC. The encoded protein is CASSLGSYEQYF.

The V gene is TRBV7-9, the J gene TRBJ1-1; D ambiguous. The CDR3 has 15 amino acids. The germline V gene encodes CDR1 SEHNR and CDR2 FQNEAQ (reference sequence). The germline V and J ends were trimmed by 0 bases and 0 bases, with 8 bases remaining between them. The CDR3: CASSLAGRLNTEAFF. The CDR3 bases are TGTGCCAGCAGCTTAGCGGGCAGGCTGAACACTGAAGCTTTCTTT. The variable domain in full, with the rest retrieved from reference TRBV7-9 and TRBJ1-1, is DTGVSQNPRHKITKRGQNVTFRCDPISEHNRLYWYRQTLGQGPEFLTYFQNEAQLEKSRLLSDRFSAERPKGSFSTLEIQRTEQGDSAMYLCASSLAGRLNTEAFFGQGTRLTVV.

This sequence joins TRBV7-9 and TRBJ1-1, with D perhaps TRBD1 (6 bases). The CDR3 runs to 15 residues. Germline CDR1 reads SEHNR; CDR2 reads FQNEAQ (reference sequence). Trimming stripped 1 base from V and 0 bases from J, with 9 bases between. The CDR3 bases are TGTGCCAGCAGCTTAGAAGCAGGGGTGAACACTGAAGCTTTCTTT. It codes for CASSLEAGVNTEAFF. The entire variable domain, with the rest obtained from reference TRBV7-9 and TRBJ1-1, is as follows: DTGVSQNPRHKITKRGQNVTFRCDPISEHNRLYWYRQTLGQGPEFLTYFQNEAQLEKSRLLSDRFSAERPKGSFSTLEIQRTEQGDSAMYLCASSLEAGVNTEAFFGQGTRLTVV.

This chain links TRBV4-2 with TRBJ2-1; 8 positions match TRBD2. This CDR3 is 16 amino acids long. Germline lookup yields CDR1 LGHNA and CDR2 YNFKEQ. The V segment lost 0 bases and the J segment 7 bases; nucleotides outside the gene matches: 8. In DNA, the CDR3 is TGTGCCAGCAGCCAAGAAGGAGGCGGGAGGTTTAATGAGCAGTTCTTC. Protein product: CASSQEGGGRFNEQFF.

This clone was counted between two and nine times. The CDR3 coding sequence is TGCGCCAGCACTAGCGGGATTGAGCAGTTCTTC. Translated, it gives CASTSGIEQFF. The V and J genes are TRBV5-1 and TRBJ2-1, with TRBD2 matching 9 bases. CDR3 length: 11 residues. CDR1 SGHRS and CDR2 YFSETQ come from the germline V gene. V lost 6 bases and J lost 9; bases outside the gene matches: 1.

The CDR3 DNA reads TGTGCCAGCAGCTCCAAACAGGGGGCTTACTACAATGAGCAGTTCTTC. Its translation: CASSSKQGAYYNEQFF. This chain uses TRBV7-2 with TRBJ2-1; 9 nucleotides agree with TRBD1. Germline V gives CDR1 SGHTA, CDR2 FQGNSA. Trimming at V came to 4 bases and at J to 3 bases, leaving 7 bases not matched to a gene. The CDR3 runs 16 residues. The full variable domain, its missing parts supplied by reference TRBV7-2 and TRBJ2-1, is GAGVSQSPSNKVTEKGKDVELRCDPISGHTALYWYRQSLGQGLEFLIYFQGNSAPDKSGLPSDRFSAERTGGSVSTLTIQRTQQEDSAVYLCASSSKQGAYYNEQFFGPGTRLTVL.

This clone has just a few counts. At one of its ends the junction is not consistent with the germline gene, which may arise from a read error. V and J are TRBV7-7 and TRBJ2-2, with D possibly matching TRBD1 (5 bases). Germline V lookup: CDR1 SSHAT, CDR2 FNYEAQ (reference sequence). The CDR3 is made up of 13 amino acids. The CDR3 sequence: CASSLRGSGELFF. The CDR3 DNA is TGTGCTAGCAGCTTAAGGGGATCCGGGGAGCTGTTTTTT.

As to this clone: This same CDR3 is encoded by further DNA sequences in the sample. The chain recombines TRBV30 with TRBJ1-2, with unresolved D. The CDR3 spans 13 residues. V was trimmed by 0 bases and J by 2 bases, leaving 7 bases between them. Germline values: CDR1 GTSNPN, CDR2 SVGIG (reference sequence). The CDR3 spells CAWSVGQNYGYTF. The CDR3 nucleotides are TGTGCCTGGAGTGTAGGCCAGAACTATGGCTACACCTTC. Looking up the rest from reference TRBV30 and TRBJ1-2 gives the full variable domain: SQTIHQWPATLVQPVGSPLSLECTVEGTSNPNLYWYRQAAGRGLQLLFYSVGIGQISSEVPQNLSASRPQDRQFILSSKKLLLSDSGFYLCAWSVGQNYGYTFGSGTRLTVV.

V gene TRBV9 combines with J gene TRBJ2-1, with 9 nucleotides matching TRBD2. CDR1 and CDR2 from the germline V gene are SGDLS and YYNGEE. The V and J ends lost 0 bases and 5 bases, in that order; junction bases with no gene match: 9. The CDR3 runs to 17 residues. The CDR3 reads CASSVATGGLADNEQFF. The CDR3 DNA reads as TGTGCCAGCAGCGTAGCTACGGGGGGACTAGCCGACAATGAGCAGTTCTTC.

The V gene is TRBV19, the J gene TRBJ2-3, with D perhaps TRBD2 (5 bases). Deletions cut 4 bases from V and 6 bases from J, with 8 bases between. CDR1 is LNHDA, CDR2 SQIVND, per germline (reference sequence). This CDR3 is built from 12 residues. In DNA form, the CDR3 reads TGTGCCAGTAGTAGAGGGCGGGATACGCAGTATTTT. Its protein product is CASSRGRDTQYF.

The chain recombines TRBV9 with TRBJ2-3; D tentatively reads TRBD1 or TRBD2 (5 bases each). CDR3 length: 13 residues. Germline values: CDR1 SGDLS, CDR2 YYNGEE. Deletions cut 3 bases from V and 5 bases from J, with 10 bases between. CDR3 loop: CASSEGTKDTQYF. The CDR3 DNA reads as TGTGCCAGCAGCGAGGGGACGAAAGATACGCAGTATTTT.

The rearrangement links TRBV4-1 to TRBJ2-2; D possibly corresponds to TRBD1 (5 bases). Germline CDR1 reads MGHRA; CDR2 reads YSYEKL. Between the trimmed V and J ends, which lost 4 bases and 3 bases, there was a span of 6 bases. The CDR3 runs to 13 residues. In DNA, the CDR3 is TGCGCCAGCAGCCCCAGGGACACCGGGGAGCTGTTTTTT. Its protein product is CASSPRDTGELFF.

The table lists this clone with a count of one. This sequence is one base from a far larger clone and is likely a read error. The same CDR3 is also encoded by other DNA sequences in this sample. This chain joins TRBV11-2 and TRBJ2-7; D is tentatively TRBD1 or TRBD2 (6 bases each). CDR1 is SGHAT, CDR2 FQNNGV, per germline. The CDR3 runs to 16 residues. The CDR3 protein is CASSPWGATSSYEQYF. The CDR3 nucleotides read TGCGCCAGCAGCCCATGGGGGGCCACCAGCTCCTACGAGCAGTACTTC.

Turning to this clone: At the DNA level, this CDR3 is encoded by other sequences in the same sample as well. V is TRBV7-9 and J is TRBJ2-7; 7 bases fit TRBD1. The CDR3 extends over 14 amino acids. From germline, CDR1 is SEHNR and CDR2 FQNEAQ (reference sequence). Germline trimming cut 5 bases from V and 3 bases from J; bases unmatched to any gene: 7. CDR3 loop: CASSPRTGHYEQYF. CDR3 DNA: TGTGCCAGCAGCCCCCGGACAGGCCACTACGAGCAGTACTTC.

The rearrangement uses TRBV4-2 and TRBJ2-4; a weak D match, TRBD2 (5 bases). V lost 1 base and J 0 bases, leaving 13 bases between the germline ends. CDR1 is LGHNA and CDR2 is YNFKEQ in the germline V gene. CDR3 length: 17 residues. This chain's CDR3 is CASSQVGNSVAKNIQYF. CDR3 nucleotides: TGTGCCAGCAGCCAAGTCGGGAACTCCGTAGCCAAAAACATTCAGTACTTC.

The J gene is TRBJ2-1, the V gene TRBV6-1; possibly TRBD2 for D (5 bases). CDR3 size: 13 residues. The V and J ends lost 3 bases and 12 bases respectively, with 15 bases between them. Germline V CDR1 and CDR2: MNHNS, SASEGT. The CDR3 DNA reads as TGTGCCAGCAGTGATCCTCCAGCGGAGAGGCAGTTCTTC. The encoded protein is CASSDPPAERQFF.